This TCR beta chain appears in the sequencing data of a study of blood T cell repertoires in COVID-19. Overall study: COVID-19 samples from acute and convalescent phases originated in the United States, Italy and Spain. T cells, B-cell-depleted T cells, or PBMCs provided the cDNA or gDNA that served as material.

Under the authors' procedure: Amplification from reference gene primers served as the basis for estimated nucleated cell counts. The protocol was immunoSEQ multiplex PCR, while the TCRdb copy is restricted to in-frame clones and leaves out a portion. From that table come the V and J calls and clone size; the DNA was used to work out D and trimming. The table lists a few hundred thousand clones, 75% to 95% of them singletons. From germline, CDR1 is SEHNR and CDR2 FQNEAQ (reference sequence). This CDR3 is built from 11 residues. The V end was cut by 1 base, the J end by 12 bases, with 7 bases between. During active infection, Seattle patients enrolled and were then monitored through disease.

J is TRBJ2-1 and V is TRBV7-9, with unresolved D. The receptor was derived from a person under 35 with COVID-19, enrolled during active disease. Sequenced input: peripheral blood. The CDR3 DNA reads as TGTGCCAGCAGCTTAGGACACTCGCAGTTCTTC. Residues: CASSLGHSQFF.